This T cell receptor beta chain was recovered during a study of blood T cell repertoires in COVID-19 (dated by TCRdb to about 2020). About the investigation overall: Samples covering the acute and convalescent phases of COVID-19 were provided by collaborators in the United States, Italy and Spain. Subjects who had been exposed to COVID-19, were actively infected with it, or had recovered from it provided the deeply sampled blood TCRbeta repertoires that made up the dataset. The samples were drawn from two sources: the first 160 participants of the ongoing ImmuneRACE study, and 1,254 subjects contributed by 6 global collaborators. A freely available public database, intended as a resource for researchers studying the immune response to SARS-CoV-2, is where the repertoires were released. The sample metadata nearly always contained a de-identified subject ID, COVID-19 status, age in years and sex. The material from the prospective study consisted of cDNA or gDNA derived from T cells, B-cell-depleted T cells, or PBMCs. Where HLA class I and class II types were available, the types were taken from metadata supplied by the sample provider, not from assay-based typing. Overall results and qualifications from the work: Clinical and demographic metadata were provided uncurated, with the amount varying by source and participant.

A remark on this clone: Its cognate antigen has yet to be identified. Base qualities were left out, and no much larger clone turns up one base away.

The collaborating institutions used their own protocols to collect whole blood in K2EDTA tubes. For TCRbeta analysis, collaborators shipped samples in one of three forms: frozen whole blood, isolated PBMCs, or DNA extracted from either of those sample types. TCRbeta CDR3 regions were amplified from genomic DNA by means of the immunoSEQ Assay, a bias-controlled multiplex PCR. In the paper's pipeline: Within the assay, amplification of reference gene primers was used to estimate how many nucleated cells each sample contained. Sequence reads were collapsed and filtered to measure the absolute abundance of every unique TCRbeta CDR3 rearrangement. For each sample, productive Simpson clonality was calculated as the square root of Simpson's diversity index over productive rearrangements. TCRdb provides this immuneACCESS table in a form limited to in-frame rearrangements. Some clones are lacking; in checked studies, under half of them reflect an unresolved V gene, and why the rest are absent is not known. The V and J calls and clone size were taken over from that table, and D and trimming were inferred from the DNA. The sample data list under 90,000 clones, and around nine tenths of these were observed just once. Around 2.8% of the sample belongs to the ten largest clones.

Looking up the germline V gene yields CDR1 SNHLY and CDR2 FYNNEI. A distance of 16 bases separates the germline ends of V and J, which lose 3 bases and 6 bases respectively. The CDR3 measures 15 amino acids from cysteine to phenylalanine. The CDR3 DNA has 45 bases and is translated from base 1. Specimen: peripheral blood. Rearrangement joined TRBV2 to TRBJ2-3; TRBD2 is possibly the D segment (7 matching bases). The receptor was derived from a man in his 70s with active or convalescent COVID-19. The bases are TGTGCCAGCAGTGAGATTGGGGGGGCTGGTGATACGCAGTATTTT. Translated, this gives CASSEIGGAGDTQYF.